Following are 12 T cell receptor beta chains from one sample sequenced in a study of cytomegalovirus exposure and HLA in healthy donors. This PCR relied on a set of 60 Vbeta primers and 13 Jbeta primers. Repertoires were generated with immunoSEQ multiplex PCR, while TCRdb's copy carries only in-frame clones and drops some. The sample has some 130,000 clones, 82% seen once. Specimen: PBMCs. These receptor sequences come from a boy between 10 and 17 years old in good health and CMV-seronegative.

The chain carries TRBV29-1 and TRBJ2-1, with 9 nucleotides matching TRBD2. V lost 4 bases and J lost 7; bases outside the gene matches: 2. Germline assignment: CDR1 SQVTM and CDR2 ANQGSEA. This CDR3 spans 12 amino acids. The CDR3 is CSVGREGNEQFF. Here the CDR3 DNA reads TGCAGCGTTGGGCGGGAGGGGAATGAGCAGTTCTTC.

The chain uses TRBV7-2 and TRBJ2-1, with D perhaps TRBD2 (5 bases). V gave up 7 bases and J gave up 9 bases, with 19 bases separating them. Looked up from germline, CDR1 is SGHTA and CDR2 is FQGNSA. The CDR3 is 14 amino acids. The CDR3 DNA sequence: TGTGCCAGCACGCCGGAGCGGCAATTTGGTGAGCAGTTCTTC. It specifies CASTPERQFGEQFF.

This chain joins TRBV10-3 and TRBJ2-7; 10 positions agree with TRBD2. Trimming removed 4 bases from V and 6 bases from J; junction bases left unmatched: 0. Germline V gives CDR1 ENHRY, CDR2 SYGVKD. The CDR3 length is 12 residues. CDR3 residues: CAISGTSGEQYF. The CDR3 DNA is TGTGCCATCAGTGGGACTAGCGGCGAGCAGTACTTC.

This clone was seen just once. The chain carries TRBV10-3 and TRBJ2-3; D not certain. CDR1 and CDR2 from the germline V gene are ENHRY and SYGVKD. With 2 bases removed from V and 2 bases from J, the gap between germline ends came to 8 bases. The CDR3 runs to 14 residues. The CDR3 region is CAISEIPSTDTQYF. CDR3 bases: TGTGCCATCAGTGAGATTCCGTCCACAGATACGCAGTATTTT.

The V call is TRBV12-5, the J call TRBJ2-3; perhaps TRBD1 as D (5 bases). CDR3 length: 11 residues. Trimming removed 3 bases at V and 14 bases at J, with 12 bases between. Germline CDR1 reads LGHNT; CDR2 reads FRNRAP. The CDR3 reads CASGFAGFMYF. CDR3 nucleotide sequence: TGTGCTAGTGGTTTCGCAGGGTTTATGTATTTT. The variable domain in full, with the rest retrieved from reference TRBV12-5 and TRBJ2-3, is DARVTQTPRHKVTEMGQEVTMRCQPILGHNTVFWYRQTMMQGLELLAYFRNRAPLDDSGMPKDRFSAEMPDATLATLKIQPSEPRDSAVYFCASGFAGFMYFGPGTRLTVL.

The sample holds a few counts of this clone. CDR3 residues: CASSENIGRFTDTQYF. The CDR3, as DNA: TGTGCCAGCAGTGAAAATATCGGGAGGTTCACAGATACGCAGTATTTT. The chain joins TRBV6-1 to TRBJ2-3; 7 bases fit TRBD2. The V and J ends lost 2 bases and 2 bases, in that order; junction bases with no gene match: 7. The CDR3 is 16 residues long. Germline CDR1 and CDR2: MNHNS and SASEGT.

This clone was observed once. This sequence joins TRBV27 and TRBJ1-2; 9 bases are a match to TRBD1. In germline, CDR1 is MNHEY, CDR2 SMNVEV (reference sequence). With 4 bases clipped from V and 8 bases from J, the junction kept 5 bases outside the gene matches. CDR3 length: 13 residues. CDR3 region: CASSSRTGEGYTF. In DNA, the CDR3 is TGTGCCAGCAGTTCCCGGACAGGGGAGGGCTACACCTTC.

This sequence joins TRBV29-1 and TRBJ2-7; weak D call: TRBD2 (6 bases). The CDR3 covers 13 residues. Germline lookup yields CDR1 SQVTM and CDR2 ANQGSEA. V was pared by 4 bases and J by 3 bases, with 13 bases between. CDR3 sequence reads: CSVVWSGRYEQYF. DNA of the CDR3: TGCAGCGTTGTATGGAGCGGGCGCTACGAGCAGTACTTC.

This clone was counted a few times. The chain combines TRBV6-5 with TRBJ2-7, with 11 positions matching TRBD1. Unmatched junction bases numbered 4, after V lost 0 bases and J lost 6 bases. The CDR3 runs 15 residues. Germline-derived CDR1 and CDR2 are MNHEY and SVGAGI. CDR3 residues: CASSYSTGTGGEQYF. As DNA, the CDR3 is TGTGCCAGCAGTTACTCCACCGGGACAGGGGGCGAGCAGTACTTC.

The V gene is TRBV6-1, the J gene TRBJ2-3; 8 bases line up with TRBD2. Trimming took 7 bases from V and 4 from J; bases not matched to a gene: 10. The CDR3 runs 15 residues. Germline lookup yields CDR1 MNHNS and CDR2 SASEGT. The CDR3 loop reads CASKPPGLVADTQYF. The CDR3 DNA reads as TGTGCCAGCAAACCCCCGGGACTAGTGGCAGATACGCAGTATTTT.

The chain is built from TRBV15 and TRBJ2-1; TRBD2 might be the D (6 bases). Germline V CDR1 and CDR2: LNHNV, YYDKDF (reference sequence). The germline V and J ends were trimmed by 1 base and 7 bases, with 17 bases remaining between them. The CDR3 spans 16 residues. This chain's CDR3 is CATSRGSGPLRNEQFF. Here the CDR3 DNA reads TGTGCCACCAGCAGAGGAAGCGGGCCCTTGAGGAATGAGCAGTTCTTC.

This chain links TRBV21-1 with TRBJ1-5. TRBV21-1 is given as a pseudogene. This CDR3 has 19 residues. CDR3 in amino acids: CASSPLGGQRGYSNQPQHF. In DNA form, the CDR3 reads TGTGCCAGCAGCCCTCTGGGAGGACAGCGGGGATATAGCAATCAGCCCCAGCATTTT.